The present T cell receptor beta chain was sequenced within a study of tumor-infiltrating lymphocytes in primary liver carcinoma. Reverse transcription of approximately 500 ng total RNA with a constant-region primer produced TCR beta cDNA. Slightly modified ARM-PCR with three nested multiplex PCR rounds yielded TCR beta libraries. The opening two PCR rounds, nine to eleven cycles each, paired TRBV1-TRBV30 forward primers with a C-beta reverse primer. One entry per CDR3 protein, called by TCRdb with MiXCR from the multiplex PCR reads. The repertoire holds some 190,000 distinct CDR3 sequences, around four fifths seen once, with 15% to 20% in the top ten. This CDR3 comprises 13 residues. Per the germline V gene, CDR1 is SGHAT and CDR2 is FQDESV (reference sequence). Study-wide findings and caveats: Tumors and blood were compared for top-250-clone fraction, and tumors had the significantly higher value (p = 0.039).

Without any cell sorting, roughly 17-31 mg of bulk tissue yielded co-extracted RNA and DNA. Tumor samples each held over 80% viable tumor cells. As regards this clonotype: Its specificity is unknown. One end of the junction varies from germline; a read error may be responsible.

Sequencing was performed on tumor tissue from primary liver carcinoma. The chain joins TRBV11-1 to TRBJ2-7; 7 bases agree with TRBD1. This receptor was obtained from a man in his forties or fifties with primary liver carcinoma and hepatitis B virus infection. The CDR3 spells CVSRGKRPYEQYF. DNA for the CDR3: TGTGTCAGCAGGGGGAAGCGACCCTACGAACAGTACTTC.